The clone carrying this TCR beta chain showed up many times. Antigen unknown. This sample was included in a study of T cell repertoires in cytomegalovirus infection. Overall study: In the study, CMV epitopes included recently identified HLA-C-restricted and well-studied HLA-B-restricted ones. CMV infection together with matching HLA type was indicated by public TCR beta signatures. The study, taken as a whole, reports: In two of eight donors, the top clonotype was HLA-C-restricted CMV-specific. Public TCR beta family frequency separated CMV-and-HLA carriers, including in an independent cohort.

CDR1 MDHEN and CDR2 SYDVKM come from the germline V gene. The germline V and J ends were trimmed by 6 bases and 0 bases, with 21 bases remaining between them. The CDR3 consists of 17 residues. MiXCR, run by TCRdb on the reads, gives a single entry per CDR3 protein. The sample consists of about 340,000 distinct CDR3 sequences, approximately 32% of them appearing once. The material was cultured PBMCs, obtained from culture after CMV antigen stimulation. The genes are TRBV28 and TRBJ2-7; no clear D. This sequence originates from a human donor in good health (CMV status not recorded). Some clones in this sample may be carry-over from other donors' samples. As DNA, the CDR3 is TGTGCCAGCAGCCCCCCCAGCTCCGTACTAAGCTCCTACGAGCAGTACTTC. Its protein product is CASSPPSSVLSSYEQYF.